The 16 T cell receptor beta chains below come from one sample, sequenced in a study of CD8 T cells in ankylosing spondylitis. TCRdb used MiXCR to reprocess the 5' RACE reads, holding one entry per CDR3 protein. This table holds 220,000 or so distinct CDR3 sequences, more than 9% found once. Sample: blood, either unsorted or a sorted T cell fraction (not recorded which). Every receptor here comes from a male donor with ankylosing spondylitis or in good health (not recorded which).

The chain employs TRBV7-2 and TRBJ1-1; 7 bases align to TRBD1. Germline CDR1 SGHTA, CDR2 FQGNSA. The length of the CDR3 is 16 residues. V lost 4 bases and J lost 3; bases outside the gene matches: 11. CDR3 coding DNA: TGTGCCAGCAGCTCTGCTCATACAGGGGTTCACACTGAAGCTTTCTTT. Amino acid sequence: CASSSAHTGVHTEAFF.

This clonotype was seen repeatedly, ten times or more. This chain's CDR3 is CASSATGTNTEAFF. The CDR3, as DNA: TGTGCCAGCAGCGCGACAGGGACGAACACTGAAGCTTTCTTT. V gene TRBV7-9 combines with J gene TRBJ1-1, with TRBD1 identical over 7 bases. Germline V gene lookup returns CDR1 SEHNR and CDR2 FQNEAQ (reference sequence). The CDR3 runs to 14 residues. V lost 5 bases and J lost 1; bases outside the gene matches: 4.

Many counts were recorded for this clonotype. This chain connects TRBV12-3 or TRBV12-4 to TRBJ1-5, with unresolved D. V lost 3 bases, J lost 5 bases, and 5 bases lay in between. CDR3 length: 12 residues. The CDR3 region has the DNA TGTGCCAGCAGTTTCGGGTATCAGCCCCAGCATTTT. Its protein is CASSFGYQPQHF.

This clonotype was counted ten times or more. At one end the junction does not follow the germline gene, possibly because of a read error. The chain carries TRBV5-1 and TRBJ2-1; TRBD2 aligns across 12 bases. Germline assignment: CDR1 SGHRS and CDR2 YFSETQ. The CDR3 extends over 15 amino acids. In DNA form, the CDR3 reads TGTGCCAGCAGCTTAGGACTAGCGGGAAACAATGAGCAGTTCTTC. Encoded protein: CASSLGLAGNNEQFF.

This clonotype was seen many times. V gene TRBV18 combines with J gene TRBJ2-7; D is ambiguous. This CDR3 is 11 amino acids long. V was trimmed by 2 bases and J by 3 bases, leaving 2 bases between them. Germline CDR1 KGHSH, CDR2 LQKENI. The CDR3 DNA reads TGTGCCAGCTCACCAGACTACGAGCAGTACTTC. Translated, it gives CASSPDYEQYF.

This clonotype was seen many times. The chain joins TRBV29-1 to TRBJ2-1; the match to TRBD2 covers 10 bases. Germline V gene data show CDR1 as SQVTM and CDR2 as ANQGSEA. This CDR3 spans 18 amino acids. Trimming took 2 bases from V and 2 from J; bases not matched to a gene: 12. CDR3 protein: CSVEILRALAGAYNEQFF. CDR3 sequence (DNA): TGCAGCGTTGAAATTTTAAGGGCGCTAGCGGGGGCCTACAATGAGCAGTTCTTC.

Note on this clonotype: A read error may be the cause here, since a much bigger clone is one base away. The chain recombines TRBV29-1 with TRBJ2-3, with a tentative D call TRBD1 (5 bases). This CDR3 region has 14 residues. Per germline, CDR1 SQVTM and CDR2 ANQGSEA. CDR3 loop: CSVLLGLSTDTQSF. The CDR3 coding sequence is TGCAGCGTATTGTTGGGGCTTAGCACAGATACGCAGTCTTTT.

This clonotype was seen ten or more times. The chain has TRBV5-1 and TRBJ2-7; the D is unclear. This CDR3 comprises 14 residues. Germline-derived CDR1 and CDR2 are SGHRS and YFSETQ. Trimming took 5 bases from V and 5 from J, leaving 17 bases between them. In DNA, the CDR3 is TGCGCCAGCAGTCGTCCCGGGCTTTCCGACGAGCAGTACTTC. Its translation: CASSRPGLSDEQYF.

In this sample, this clonotype turned up many times. The gene calls are TRBV12-3 or TRBV12-4 and TRBJ2-7; D possibly corresponds to TRBD1 (5 bases). This CDR3 spans 13 amino acids. Trimming took 3 bases from V and 3 from J, leaving 9 bases between them. CDR3 amino acids: CASSLDTGYEQYF. The CDR3 DNA reads TGTGCCAGCAGTTTGGACACAGGCTACGAGCAGTACTTC.

This clonotype was recorded a few times. J is TRBJ2-1 and V is TRBV7-2; 7 positions agree with TRBD2. The CDR3 has 17 amino acids. The V segment lost 4 bases and the J segment 6 bases; nucleotides outside the gene matches: 15. Germline V lookup: CDR1 SGHTA, CDR2 FQGNSA. DNA of the CDR3: TGTGCCAGCAGCTCTACCACAAGCGGGGCTCCAGCCAATGAGCAGTTCTTC. Translating gives CASSSTTSGAPANEQFF.

There are a few counts of this clonotype. The J gene is TRBJ2-4, the V gene TRBV3-1; 7 bases map to TRBD2. The V gene end was trimmed by 1 base and the J gene end by 5 bases; junction bases not matched to a gene: 11. Per the germline V gene, CDR1 is LGHDT and CDR2 is YNNKEL (reference sequence). There are 17 residues in the CDR3. The DNA for the CDR3 is TGTGCCAGCAGCCAAGTCGGCACCGGGGGGAGCGAAAACATTCAGTACTTC. This encodes CASSQVGTGGSENIQYF.

This clonotype appeared many times. The rearrangement joins TRBV7-2 to TRBJ2-3; D perhaps matches TRBD2 (5 bases). Per germline, CDR1 SGHTA and CDR2 FQGNSA. CDR3 length equals 17 residues. V was trimmed by 5 bases and J by 5 bases, leaving 23 bases between them. The CDR3 loop reads CASSTREGGWFGDTQYF. DNA of the CDR3: TGTGCCAGCAGCACTAGAGAGGGTGGGTGGTTTGGAGATACGCAGTATTTT.

There are many counts of this clonotype. J is TRBJ2-3 and V is TRBV20-1, with 9 bases that match TRBD2. CDR1 is DFQATT and CDR2 is SNEGSKA in the germline V gene (reference sequence). Losses at the gene ends were 6 bases for V and 6 bases for J; bases not matched to a gene: 16. The CDR3 has 16 amino acids. Here the CDR3 DNA reads TGCAGTGCCCCCGGGAATGGGCTAGCGGGGAGGGATACGCAGTATTTT. Protein sequence: CSAPGNGLAGRDTQYF.

This clonotype was seen a few times. The genes are TRBV19 and TRBJ2-2; 7 bases map to TRBD1. Germline CDR1 and CDR2: LNHDA and SQIVND (reference sequence). The CDR3 sequence is 17 residues long. J gave up 0 bases and V 4 bases, and 8 bases lay outside the gene matches. The CDR3 DNA follows: TGTGCCAGTAGTAGGCTTAGGGGGCCGCCGAACACCGGGGAGCTGTTTTTT. The encoded protein is CASSRLRGPPNTGELFF.

This clonotype was observed a handful of times. This chain joins TRBV5-1 and TRBJ2-7; 8 nucleotides align to TRBD1. Germline V lookup: CDR1 SGHRS, CDR2 YFSETQ. The V and J ends lost 5 bases and 2 bases, in that order; junction bases with no gene match: 9. This CDR3 region has 15 residues. The CDR3 region is CASSNPRQGPYEQYF. CDR3 nucleotide sequence: TGCGCCAGCAGTAACCCTCGACAGGGGCCCTACGAGCAGTACTTC.

This clonotype was counted at least ten times. V is TRBV20-1 and J is TRBJ1-1, with 7 bases aligning to TRBD1. Germline V CDR1 and CDR2: DFQATT, SNEGSKA (reference sequence). V trimming: 3 bases; J trimming: 1 base; junction bases outside the gene matches: 2. This CDR3 spans 13 amino acids. The CDR3 sequence is CSASWTGNTEAFF. DNA for the CDR3: TGCAGTGCTAGTTGGACAGGGAACACTGAAGCTTTCTTT.